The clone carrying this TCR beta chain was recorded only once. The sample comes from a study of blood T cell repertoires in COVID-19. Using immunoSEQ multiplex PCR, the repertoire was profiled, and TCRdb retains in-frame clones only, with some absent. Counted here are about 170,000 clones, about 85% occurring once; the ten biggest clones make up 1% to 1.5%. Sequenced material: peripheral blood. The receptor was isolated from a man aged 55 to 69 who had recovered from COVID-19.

CDR3 residues: CASSPEASNQPQHF. CDR3 in DNA: TGTGCCAGCTCACCGGAGGCTAGCAATCAGCCCCAGCATTTT. The V call is TRBV18, the J call TRBJ1-5; unclear D gene. This CDR3 has 14 amino acids. Germline assignment: CDR1 KGHSH and CDR2 LQKENI. Trimming shortened V by 3 bases and J by 0 bases, and 6 bases separated the two germline ends.